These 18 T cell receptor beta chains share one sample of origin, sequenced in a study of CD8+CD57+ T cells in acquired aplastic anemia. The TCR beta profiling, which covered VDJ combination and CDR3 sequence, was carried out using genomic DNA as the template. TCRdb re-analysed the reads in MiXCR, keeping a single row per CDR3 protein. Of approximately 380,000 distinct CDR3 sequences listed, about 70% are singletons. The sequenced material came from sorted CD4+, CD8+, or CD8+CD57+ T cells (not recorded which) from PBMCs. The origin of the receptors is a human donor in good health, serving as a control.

This CDR3 reads CASSSGQGKHEQDQYF. CDR3 DNA: TGTGCCAGCAGCTCCGGCCAGGGGAAGCACGAGCAGGACCAGTACTTC. The chain uses TRBV7-2 and TRBJ2-7; TRBD1 is a possible D gene (6 bases). The CDR3 runs 16 residues. Germline loops: CDR1 SGHTA, CDR2 FQGNSA. The germline V and J ends were trimmed by 4 bases and 10 bases, with 26 bases remaining between them.

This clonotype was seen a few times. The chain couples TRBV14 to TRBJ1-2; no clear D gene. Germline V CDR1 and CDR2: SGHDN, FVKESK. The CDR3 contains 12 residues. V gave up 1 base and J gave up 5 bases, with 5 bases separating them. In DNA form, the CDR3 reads TGTGCCAGCAGCCAAGCCCAATATGGCTACACCTTC. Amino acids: CASSQAQYGYTF.

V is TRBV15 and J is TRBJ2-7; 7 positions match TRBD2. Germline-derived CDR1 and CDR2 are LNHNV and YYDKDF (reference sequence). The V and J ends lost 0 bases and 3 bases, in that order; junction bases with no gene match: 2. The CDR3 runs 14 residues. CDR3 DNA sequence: TGTGCCACCAGCAGAGATGGACTAGGCTACGAGCAGTACTTC. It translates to CATSRDGLGYEQYF.

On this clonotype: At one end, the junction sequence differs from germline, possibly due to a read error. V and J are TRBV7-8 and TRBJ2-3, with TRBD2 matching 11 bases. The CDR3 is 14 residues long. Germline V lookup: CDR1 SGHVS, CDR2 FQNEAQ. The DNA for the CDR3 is TGTGCCAGCAGCTTAAGAGGACTAGCGGGCGTATCATACTTT. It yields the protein CASSLRGLAGVSYF.

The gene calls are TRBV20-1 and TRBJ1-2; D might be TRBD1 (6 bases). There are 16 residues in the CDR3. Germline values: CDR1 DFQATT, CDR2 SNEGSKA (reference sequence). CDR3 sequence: CRPFRGVTGTNYGYTF. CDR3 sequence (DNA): TGCAGGCCCTTTCGAGGGGTAACAGGGACGAACTATGGCTACACCTTC.

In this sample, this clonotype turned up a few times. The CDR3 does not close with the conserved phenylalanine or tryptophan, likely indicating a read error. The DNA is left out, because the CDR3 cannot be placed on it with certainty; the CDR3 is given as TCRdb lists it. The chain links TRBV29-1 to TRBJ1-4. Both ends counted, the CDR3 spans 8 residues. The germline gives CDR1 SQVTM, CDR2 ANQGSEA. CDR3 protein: CSVVARAV.

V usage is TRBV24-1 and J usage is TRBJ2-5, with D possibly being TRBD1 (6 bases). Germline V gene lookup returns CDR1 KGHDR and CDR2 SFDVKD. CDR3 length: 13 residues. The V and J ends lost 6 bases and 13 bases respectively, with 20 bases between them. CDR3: CATSYPGRGTTYF. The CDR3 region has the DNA TGTGCCACCAGTTATCCTGGGAGAGGGACAACGTACTTC.

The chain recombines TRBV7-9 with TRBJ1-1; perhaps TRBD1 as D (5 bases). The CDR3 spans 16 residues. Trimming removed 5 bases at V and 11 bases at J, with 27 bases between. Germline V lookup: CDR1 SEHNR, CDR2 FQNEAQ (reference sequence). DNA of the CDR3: TGTGCCAGCAGCGTAAGGGGAATCGTGACCCATGTTGAGGCTTTCTTT. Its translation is CASSVRGIVTHVEAFF.

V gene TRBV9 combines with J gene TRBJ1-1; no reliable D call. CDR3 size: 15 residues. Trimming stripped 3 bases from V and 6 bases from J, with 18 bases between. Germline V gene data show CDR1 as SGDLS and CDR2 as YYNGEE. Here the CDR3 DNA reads TGTGCCAGCAGCGAAGATGTGGAGGACTCTGCTGAAGCTTTCTTT. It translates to CASSEDVEDSAEAFF.

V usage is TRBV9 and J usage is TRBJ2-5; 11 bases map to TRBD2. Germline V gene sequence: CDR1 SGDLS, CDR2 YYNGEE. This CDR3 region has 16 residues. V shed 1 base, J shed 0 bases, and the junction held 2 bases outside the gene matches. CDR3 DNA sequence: TGTGCCAGCAGCGTAACTAGCGGGGGTCACCAAGAGACCCAGTACTTC. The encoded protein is CASSVTSGGHQETQYF.

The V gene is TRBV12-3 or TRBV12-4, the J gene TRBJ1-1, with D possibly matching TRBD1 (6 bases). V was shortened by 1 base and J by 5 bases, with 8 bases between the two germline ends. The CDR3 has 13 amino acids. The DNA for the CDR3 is TGTGCCAGCAGTTTAGGGGGGCGGACTGAAGCTTTCTTT. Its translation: CASSLGGRTEAFF.

The CDR3 protein is CASSRGDTGTDGYTF. Written as DNA, the CDR3 is TGTGCCAGCAGTAGAGGGGACACTGGAACCGATGGCTACACCTTC. The rearrangement uses TRBV6-2 or TRBV6-3 and TRBJ1-2, with D possibly being TRBD1 (6 bases). This CDR3 is built from 15 residues. Germline CDR1 reads MNHEY; CDR2 reads SVGEGT. Trimming removed 5 bases at V and 6 bases at J, with 19 bases between.

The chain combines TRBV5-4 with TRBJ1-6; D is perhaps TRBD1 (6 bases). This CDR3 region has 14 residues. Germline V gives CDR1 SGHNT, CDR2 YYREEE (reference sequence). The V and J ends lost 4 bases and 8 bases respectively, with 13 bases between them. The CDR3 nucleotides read TGTGCCAGCAGCCAAGGGGGAATAGATTCACCCCTCCACTTT. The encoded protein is CASSQGGIDSPLHF.

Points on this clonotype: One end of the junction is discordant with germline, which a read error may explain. CDR3 in amino acids: CATSDKERVANNEQFF. As DNA, the CDR3 is TGTGCCACCAGCGATAAGGAGAGGGTCGCAAACAATGAGCAGTTCTTC. This sequence joins TRBV5-4 and TRBJ2-1; weak D call: TRBD2 (5 bases). This CDR3 has 16 residues. Germline V gives CDR1 SGHNT, CDR2 YYREEE (reference sequence).

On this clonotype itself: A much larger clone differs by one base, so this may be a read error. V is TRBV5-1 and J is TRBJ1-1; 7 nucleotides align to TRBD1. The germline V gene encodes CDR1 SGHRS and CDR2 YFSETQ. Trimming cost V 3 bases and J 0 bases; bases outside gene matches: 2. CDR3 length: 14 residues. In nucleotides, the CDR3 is TGCGCCAGCAGCTGGGGACAGATGAACACTGAAGCTTTCTTT. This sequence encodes CASSWGQMNTEAFF.

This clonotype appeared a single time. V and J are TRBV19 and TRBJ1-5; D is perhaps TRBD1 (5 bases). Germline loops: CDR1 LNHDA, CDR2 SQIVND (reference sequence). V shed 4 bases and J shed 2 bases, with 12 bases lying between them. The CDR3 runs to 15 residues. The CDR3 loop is CASSSRGVGNQPQHF. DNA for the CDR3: TGTGCCAGTAGTAGCCGGGGGGTTGGCAATCAGCCCCAGCATTTT.

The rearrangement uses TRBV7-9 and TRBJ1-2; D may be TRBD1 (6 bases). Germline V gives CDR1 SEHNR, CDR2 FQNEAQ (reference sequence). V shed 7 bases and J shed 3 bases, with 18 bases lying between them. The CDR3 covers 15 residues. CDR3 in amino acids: CASTRQRGLDYGYTF. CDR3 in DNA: TGTGCCAGCACCAGACAGCGGGGGCTGGACTATGGCTACACCTTC.

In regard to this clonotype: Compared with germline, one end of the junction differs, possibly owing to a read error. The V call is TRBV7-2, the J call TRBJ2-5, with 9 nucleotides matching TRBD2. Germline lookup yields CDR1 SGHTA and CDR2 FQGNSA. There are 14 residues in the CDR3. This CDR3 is CASSSRGGEETQYF. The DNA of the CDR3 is TGCGCCAGCAGCTCCCGCGGGGGGGAAGAGACCCAGTACTTC.